This T cell receptor (beta chain) was captured in a study of blood T cell repertoires in COVID-19. Study-level information: Samples taken during acute and convalescent COVID-19 were collected in the United States, Italy and Spain. Nucleic acid was either cDNA or gDNA, and it came from T cells, B-cell-depleted T cells, or PBMCs.

Germline CDR1 SGHDT, CDR2 YYEEEE. Trimming took 4 bases from V and 1 from J, leaving 11 bases between them. This CDR3 contains 14 residues. The authors' processing: Counts of nucleated cells, estimated from reference gene primer amplification, were obtained. The protocol was immunoSEQ multiplex PCR, while the TCRdb copy is restricted to in-frame clones and leaves out a portion. V and J calls and clone size follow that table, whereas D and trimming were derived from the DNA. The table records about 280,000 clones, over 75% of them present only once. Input material: peripheral blood. This receptor was identified in a human donor in a cohort sampled during active COVID-19. V usage is TRBV5-6 and J usage is TRBJ1-1; a weak D match, TRBD1 (5 bases). The CDR3: CASSPLGGNTEAFF. The CDR3 nucleotides read TGTGCCAGCAGCCCCCTCGGGGGGAACACTGAAGCTTTCTTT.